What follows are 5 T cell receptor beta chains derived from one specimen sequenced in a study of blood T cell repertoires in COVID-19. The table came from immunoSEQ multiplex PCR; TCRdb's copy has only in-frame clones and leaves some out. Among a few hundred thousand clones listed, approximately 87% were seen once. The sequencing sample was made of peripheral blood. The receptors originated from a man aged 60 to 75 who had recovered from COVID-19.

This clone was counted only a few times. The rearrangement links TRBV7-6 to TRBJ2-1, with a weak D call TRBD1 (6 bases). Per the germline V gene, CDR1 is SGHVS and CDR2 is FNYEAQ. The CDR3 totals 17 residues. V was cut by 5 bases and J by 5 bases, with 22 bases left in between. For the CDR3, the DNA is TGTGCCAGCAGCGTTACGCCGAGGGGGAGAGTGAACAATGAGCAGTTCTTC. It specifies CASSVTPRGRVNNEQFF.

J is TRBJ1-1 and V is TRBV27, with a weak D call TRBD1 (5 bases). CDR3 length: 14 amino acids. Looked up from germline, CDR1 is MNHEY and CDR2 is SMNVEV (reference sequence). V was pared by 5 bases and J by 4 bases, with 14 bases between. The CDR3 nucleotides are TGTGCCAGCAGTCTCGCAGGGTTGGCCACTGAAGCTTTCTTT. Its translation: CASSLAGLATEAFF.

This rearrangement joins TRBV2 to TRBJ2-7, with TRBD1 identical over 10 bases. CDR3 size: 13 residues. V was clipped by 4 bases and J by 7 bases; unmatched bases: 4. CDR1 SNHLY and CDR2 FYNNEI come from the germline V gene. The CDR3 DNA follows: TGTGCCAGCAGTGGCCGGACAGGGGGAGAGCAGTACTTC. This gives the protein CASSGRTGGEQYF.

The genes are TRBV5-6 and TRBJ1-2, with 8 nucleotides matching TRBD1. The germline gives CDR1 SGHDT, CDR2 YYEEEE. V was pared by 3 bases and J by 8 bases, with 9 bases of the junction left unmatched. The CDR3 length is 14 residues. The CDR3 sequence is CASSSDRAQWGYTF. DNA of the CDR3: TGTGCCAGCAGCTCGGACAGGGCCCAATGGGGCTACACCTTC.

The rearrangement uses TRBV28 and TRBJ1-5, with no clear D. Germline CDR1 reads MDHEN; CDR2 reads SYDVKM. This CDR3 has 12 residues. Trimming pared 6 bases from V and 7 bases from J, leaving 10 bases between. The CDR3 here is CASRQLGQPQHF. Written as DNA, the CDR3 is TGTGCCAGCAGGCAGCTAGGCCAGCCCCAGCATTTT.